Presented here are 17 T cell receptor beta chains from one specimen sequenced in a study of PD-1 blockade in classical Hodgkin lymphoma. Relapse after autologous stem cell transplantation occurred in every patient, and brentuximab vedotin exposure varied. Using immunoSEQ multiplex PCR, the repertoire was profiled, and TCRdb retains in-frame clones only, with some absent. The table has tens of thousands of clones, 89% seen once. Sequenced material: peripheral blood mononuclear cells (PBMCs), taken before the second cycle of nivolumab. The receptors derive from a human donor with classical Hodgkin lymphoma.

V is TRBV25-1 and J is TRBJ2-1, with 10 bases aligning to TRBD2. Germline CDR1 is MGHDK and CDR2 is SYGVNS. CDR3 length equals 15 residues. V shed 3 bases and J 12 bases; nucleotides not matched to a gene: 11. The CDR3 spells CASSDGGLATSRQFF. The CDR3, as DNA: TGTGCCAGCAGTGATGGGGGACTAGCGACGAGTAGGCAGTTCTTC.

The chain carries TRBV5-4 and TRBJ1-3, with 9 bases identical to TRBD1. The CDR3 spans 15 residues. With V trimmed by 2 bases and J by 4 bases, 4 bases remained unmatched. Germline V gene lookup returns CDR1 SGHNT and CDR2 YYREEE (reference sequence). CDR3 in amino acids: CASSLHTGGGNTIYF. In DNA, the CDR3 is TGTGCCAGCAGCTTACATACAGGGGGCGGAAACACCATATATTTT.

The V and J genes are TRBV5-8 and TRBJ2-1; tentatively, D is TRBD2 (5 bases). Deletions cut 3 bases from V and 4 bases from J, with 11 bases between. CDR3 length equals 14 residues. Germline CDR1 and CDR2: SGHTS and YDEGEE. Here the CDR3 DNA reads TGTGCCAGCAGCTCGGAGGACCGATACAATGAGCAGTTCTTC. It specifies CASSSEDRYNEQFF. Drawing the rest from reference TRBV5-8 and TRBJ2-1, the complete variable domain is EAGVTQSPTHLIKTRGQQATLRCSPISGHTSVYWYQQALGLGLQFLLWYDEGEERNRGNFPPRFSGRQFPNYSSELNVNALELEDSALYLCASSSEDRYNEQFFGPGTRLTVL.

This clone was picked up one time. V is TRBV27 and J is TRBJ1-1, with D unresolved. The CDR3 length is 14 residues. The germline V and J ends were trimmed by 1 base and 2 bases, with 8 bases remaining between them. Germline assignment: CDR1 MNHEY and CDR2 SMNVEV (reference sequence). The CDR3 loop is CASSLYNTNTEAFF. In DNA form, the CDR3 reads TGTGCCAGCAGTTTATACAACACCAACACTGAAGCTTTCTTT.

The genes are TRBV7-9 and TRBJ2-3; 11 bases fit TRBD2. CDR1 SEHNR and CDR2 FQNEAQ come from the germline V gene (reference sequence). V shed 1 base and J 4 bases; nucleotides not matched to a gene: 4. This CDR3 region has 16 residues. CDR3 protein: CASSLVAGGPADTQYF. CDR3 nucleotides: TGTGCCAGCAGCTTAGTAGCGGGGGGGCCGGCAGATACGCAGTATTTT.

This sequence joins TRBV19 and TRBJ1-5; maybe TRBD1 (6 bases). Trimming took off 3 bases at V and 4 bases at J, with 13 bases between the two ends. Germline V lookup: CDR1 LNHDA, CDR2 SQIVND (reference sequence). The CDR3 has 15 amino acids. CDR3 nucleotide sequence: TGTGCCAGTAGTATTCAGGGGATGGGGAATCAGCCCCAGCATTTT. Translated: CASSIQGMGNQPQHF.

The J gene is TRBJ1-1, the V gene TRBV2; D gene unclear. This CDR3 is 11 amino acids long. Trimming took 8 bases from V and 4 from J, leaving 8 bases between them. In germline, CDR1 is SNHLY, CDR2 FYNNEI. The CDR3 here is CASGEPTEAFF. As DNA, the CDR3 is TGTGCCAGCGGGGAACCCACTGAAGCTTTCTTT.

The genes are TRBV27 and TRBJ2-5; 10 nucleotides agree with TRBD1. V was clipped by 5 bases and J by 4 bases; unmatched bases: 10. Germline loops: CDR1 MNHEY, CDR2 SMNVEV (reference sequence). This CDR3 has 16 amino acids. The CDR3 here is CASSPRQGARAETQYF. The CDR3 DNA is TGTGCCAGCAGTCCGCGACAGGGGGCGCGGGCAGAGACCCAGTACTTC.

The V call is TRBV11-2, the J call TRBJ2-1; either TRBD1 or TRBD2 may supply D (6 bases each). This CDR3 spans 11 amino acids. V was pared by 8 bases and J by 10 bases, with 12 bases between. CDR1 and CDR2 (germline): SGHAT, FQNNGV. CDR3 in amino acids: CASAGTWEQFF. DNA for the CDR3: TGTGCCAGCGCGGGGACATGGGAGCAGTTCTTC. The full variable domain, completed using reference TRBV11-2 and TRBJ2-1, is EAGVAQSPRYKIIEKRQSVAFWCNPISGHATLYWYQQILGQGPKLLIQFQNNGVVDDSQLPKDRFSAERLKGVDSTLKIQPAKLEDSAVYLCASAGTWEQFFGPGTRLTVL.

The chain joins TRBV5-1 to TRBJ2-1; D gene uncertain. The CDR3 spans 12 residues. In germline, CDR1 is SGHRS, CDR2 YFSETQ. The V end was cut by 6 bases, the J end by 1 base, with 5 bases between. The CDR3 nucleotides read TGCGCCAGCACGGAGTCCTACAATGAGCAGTTCTTC. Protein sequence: CASTESYNEQFF.

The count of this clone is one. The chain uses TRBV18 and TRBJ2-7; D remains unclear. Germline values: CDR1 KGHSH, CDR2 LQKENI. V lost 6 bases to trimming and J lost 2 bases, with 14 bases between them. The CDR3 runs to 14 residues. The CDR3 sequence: CASSRIQGPYEQYF. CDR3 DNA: TGTGCCAGCTCCCGAATACAAGGACCCTACGAGCAGTACTTC.

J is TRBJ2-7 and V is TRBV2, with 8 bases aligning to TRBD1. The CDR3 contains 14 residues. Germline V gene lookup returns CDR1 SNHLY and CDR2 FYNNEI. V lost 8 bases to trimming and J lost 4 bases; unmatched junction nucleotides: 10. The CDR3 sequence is CASADRGMGYEQYF. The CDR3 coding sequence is TGTGCCAGCGCAGACAGGGGCATGGGTTACGAGCAGTACTTC.

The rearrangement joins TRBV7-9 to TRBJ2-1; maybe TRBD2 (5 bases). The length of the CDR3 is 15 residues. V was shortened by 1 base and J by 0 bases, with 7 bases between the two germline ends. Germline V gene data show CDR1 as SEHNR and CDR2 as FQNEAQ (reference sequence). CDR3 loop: CASSLVGVSYNEQFF. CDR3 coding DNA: TGTGCCAGCAGCTTAGTGGGAGTCTCCTACAATGAGCAGTTCTTC.

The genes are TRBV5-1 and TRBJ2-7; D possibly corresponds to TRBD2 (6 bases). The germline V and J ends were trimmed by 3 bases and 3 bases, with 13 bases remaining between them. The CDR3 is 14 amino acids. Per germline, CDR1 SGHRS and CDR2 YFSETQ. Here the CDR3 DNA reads TGCGCCAGCAGCTCCGGGGGTACTAACTACGAGCAGTACTTC. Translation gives CASSSGGTNYEQYF.

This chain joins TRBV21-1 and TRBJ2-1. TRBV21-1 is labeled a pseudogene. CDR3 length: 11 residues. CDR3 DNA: TGTGCCAGCAGCAAAATGGACGAGCAGTTCTTC. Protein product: CASSKMDEQFF.

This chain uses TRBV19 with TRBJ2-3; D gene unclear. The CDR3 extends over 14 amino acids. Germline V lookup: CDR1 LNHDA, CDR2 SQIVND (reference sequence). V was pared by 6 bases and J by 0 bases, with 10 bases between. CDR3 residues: CASRPAASTDTQYF. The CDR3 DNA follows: TGTGCCAGTAGGCCCGCCGCGAGCACAGATACGCAGTATTTT.

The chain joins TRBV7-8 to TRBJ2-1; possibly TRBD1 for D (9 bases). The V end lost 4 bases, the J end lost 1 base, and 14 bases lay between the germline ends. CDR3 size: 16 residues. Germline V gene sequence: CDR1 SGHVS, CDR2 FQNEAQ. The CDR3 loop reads CASSSGGTGSYNEQFF. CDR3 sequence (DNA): TGTGCCAGCAGCTCGGGGGGGACAGGGTCCTACAATGAGCAGTTCTTC.